A single sample gave rise to the 23 T cell receptor beta chains below, sequenced in a study of read filtering for tumor transcriptome and immune sequencing. The library was built from about 0.4 ug RNA with molecular barcoded adaptors for alpha/delta and beta/gamma chains. TCRdb re-called the reads through MiXCR, storing one row per CDR3 protein. The table lists around 130,000 distinct CDR3 sequences, around 14% of them singletons. The sequencing input was a population of CD138-negative cells sorted from bone marrow. All receptors derive from a donor aged 40 or over with multiple myeloma.

This clonotype has a handful of counts. A read error is possible here, since a much larger clone lies one base away. The chain is built from TRBV10-2 and TRBJ2-1; weak D call: TRBD2 (6 bases). CDR3 length: 14 residues. Germline CDR1 reads WSHSY; CDR2 reads SAAADI. CDR3 bases: TGCGACAGCCGTGGGGACTCCTGGGGCAATGAGCAGTTCTTC. This gives the protein CDSRGDSWGNEQFF.

This clonotype was recorded at least ten times. In DNA, the CDR3 is TGTGCCAGCAGCTTAGTAGTCGGGACGACTCTCTACGAGCAGTACTTC. It translates to CASSLVVGTTLYEQYF. The J gene is TRBJ2-7, the V gene TRBV7-9, with D tentatively TRBD1 or TRBD2 (5 bases each). V lost 1 base, J lost 3 bases, and 16 bases lay in between. Per germline, CDR1 SEHNR and CDR2 FQNEAQ (reference sequence). This CDR3 comprises 16 residues.

This clonotype was seen ten or more times. The genes are TRBV4-1 and TRBJ2-1; tentatively, D is TRBD1 (5 bases). V was trimmed by 4 bases and J by 7 bases, leaving 11 bases between them. This CDR3 spans 13 amino acids. CDR1 is MGHRA and CDR2 is YSYEKL in the germline V gene. The CDR3 nucleotides read TGCGCCAGCAGCCTTGACAGCCCGAATGAGCAGTTCTTC. It codes for CASSLDSPNEQFF.

V gene TRBV15 combines with J gene TRBJ2-7, with 8 bases identical to TRBD2. Germline V gene sequence: CDR1 LNHNV, CDR2 YYDKDF (reference sequence). The V segment lost 6 bases and the J segment 5 bases; nucleotides outside the gene matches: 9. The CDR3 has 14 residues. The CDR3 coding sequence is TGTGCCACCAGGCTTACTAGCGGTTGGAACGAGCAGTACTTC. It encodes CATRLTSGWNEQYF.

This clonotype was counted ten times or more. This chain connects TRBV20-1 to TRBJ2-1, with D possibly TRBD2 on 5 matching bases. Trimming cost V 5 bases and J 6 bases, with 17 bases left between them. CDR1 and CDR2 (germline): DFQATT, SNEGSKA (reference sequence). The CDR3 has 14 residues. In DNA, the CDR3 is TGCAGTGCTGGAGGACTGATCGGTTTCAATGAGCAGTTCTTC. Translation: CSAGGLIGFNEQFF.

Only a few counts were recorded for this clonotype. The J gene is TRBJ2-1, the V gene TRBV3-1, with D perhaps TRBD2 (6 bases). CDR1 and CDR2 (germline): LGHDT, YNNKEL (reference sequence). The CDR3 covers 15 residues. V gave up 0 bases and J gave up 6 bases, with 12 bases separating them. CDR3 in amino acids: CASSQEWEDGNEQFF. In nucleotides, the CDR3 is TGTGCCAGCAGCCAAGAGTGGGAGGACGGCAATGAGCAGTTCTTC.

Ten or more counts support this clonotype. The gene calls are TRBV20-1 and TRBJ2-2, with D possibly being TRBD1 or TRBD2 (5 bases each). Trimming cost V 0 bases and J 6 bases, with 14 bases left between them. The CDR3 sequence is 15 residues long. Per germline, CDR1 DFQATT and CDR2 SNEGSKA (reference sequence). Here the CDR3 DNA reads TGCAGTGCTAGAGATGGGGGAGTTTTTCCCGGGGAGCTGTTTTTT. Amino acids: CSARDGGVFPGELFF.

This clonotype was seen ten or more times. This chain joins TRBV7-3 and TRBJ1-1; D is possibly TRBD1 (5 bases). The CDR3 consists of 13 residues. Germline V gene lookup returns CDR1 SGHTA and CDR2 FQGTGA. V lost 4 bases and J lost 1, with 7 bases in between. The DNA of the CDR3 is TGTGCCAGCAGCTCGGACAAGAACACTGAAGCTTTCTTT. It codes for CASSSDKNTEAFF.

This clonotype was seen repeatedly, ten times or more. This chain joins TRBV6-1 and TRBJ1-4, with 7 bases fitting TRBD1. CDR3 length equals 15 residues. Per germline, CDR1 MNHNS and CDR2 SASEGT. V lost 5 bases and J lost 0; bases outside the gene matches: 3. CDR3 coding DNA: TGTGCCAGCAGTACCGACAGGGCAACTAATGAAAAACTGTTTTTT. Translation gives CASSTDRATNEKLFF.

This chain uses TRBV12-3 or TRBV12-4 with TRBJ2-1; possible D gene TRBD2, 5 bases. The CDR3 has 19 residues. Trimming left V 6 bases short and J 4 bases short, with 28 bases between. The chain's CDR3 is CASSSRRLGSVGGYNEQFF. The CDR3 DNA reads TGTGCCAGCAGCTCCCGAAGACTTGGTTCAGTAGGAGGTTACAATGAGCAGTTCTTC.

This clonotype showed up many times. The rearrangement links TRBV10-3 to TRBJ2-1; 11 positions match TRBD2. CDR1 ENHRY and CDR2 SYGVKD come from the germline V gene. The V gene end was trimmed by 6 bases and the J gene end by 7 bases; junction bases not matched to a gene: 11. This CDR3 contains 16 residues. The CDR3 DNA reads as TGTGCCATCAGCGAACCCTCTAGCGGGAGGTTGAATGAGCAGTTCTTC. Translated, it gives CAISEPSSGRLNEQFF.

V usage is TRBV4-3 and J usage is TRBJ1-3; no reliable D call. The germline V gene encodes CDR1 LGHNA and CDR2 YSLEER. The CDR3 is made up of 15 amino acids. The V end was cut by 7 bases, the J end by 2 bases, with 15 bases between. CDR3: CASTAGLGPGNTIYF. The CDR3 bases are TGCGCCAGCACAGCCGGCCTAGGACCTGGAAACACCATATATTTT.

The rearrangement links TRBV13 to TRBJ2-1; D not resolved. This CDR3 region has 14 residues. Germline CDR1 PRHDT, CDR2 FYEKMQ (reference sequence). The CDR3 bases are TGTGCTAGCTGCCAGAAGATCTCCTACAATGAGCAGTTCTTC. This encodes CASCQKISYNEQFF.

The V and J genes are TRBV12-3 or TRBV12-4 and TRBJ1-5; D is possibly TRBD1 (5 bases). V gave up 6 bases and J gave up 1 base, with 13 bases separating them. The CDR3 is 15 amino acids. CDR3 in DNA: TGTGCCAGCAGCCCCGGGGCAGCCAGCAATCAGCCCCAGCATTTT. Translating it yields CASSPGAASNQPQHF.

On this clonotype: A read error is likely, as this CDR3 ends without the conserved phenylalanine or tryptophan. This chain joins TRBV27 and TRBJ2-6; D unclear. The germline CDR1 and CDR2 sequences are MNHEY and SMNVEV (reference sequence). The CDR3 is 13 amino acids. V was cut by 2 bases and J by 7 bases, with 6 bases left in between. The CDR3 region is CASSLAGANVLTS. The CDR3 DNA sequence: TGTGCCAGCAGTTTAGCCGGCGCCAACGTCCTGACTTCC.

The table lists this clonotype with a few counts. A single base separates this from a much larger clone, so it may be a read error. The chain carries TRBV5-1 and TRBJ2-3, with 9 bases fitting TRBD1. The assigned J gene may be wrong: the sequence end matches TRBJ1-5 better. The CDR3 consists of 14 residues. CDR1 and CDR2 from the germline V gene are SGHRS and YFSETQ. The CDR3 is CASSSGQGRDTQHF. In nucleotides, the CDR3 is TGCGCCAGCAGCTCCGGACAGGGGAGGGATACGCAGCATTTT.

This clonotype was detected many times. The V call is TRBV7-2, the J call TRBJ2-3; D is possibly TRBD2 (5 bases). This CDR3 is 12 amino acids long. V lost 5 bases, J lost 4 bases, and 7 bases lay in between. The germline gives CDR1 SGHTA, CDR2 FQGNSA. CDR3 in amino acids: CASSRGSDTQYF. CDR3 DNA sequence: TGTGCCAGCAGCCGAGGGTCAGATACGCAGTATTTT.

As concerns this clonotype: This may arise from a read error, as a much more abundant clone is one base away. V usage is TRBV29-1 and J usage is TRBJ1-1; D gene uncertain. The CDR3 extends over 13 amino acids. Germline values: CDR1 SQVTM, CDR2 ANQGSEA. The chain's CDR3 is CSVEGALNTESFF. CDR3 sequence (DNA): TGCAGCGTTGAAGGGGCCTTGAACACTGAATCTTTCTTT.

This clonotype has at least ten counts. The chain uses TRBV6-5 and TRBJ1-5; D uncertain. V was shortened by 6 bases and J by 8 bases, with 14 bases between the two germline ends. The CDR3 has 13 residues. CDR1 is MNHEY, CDR2 SVGAGI, per germline. In DNA, the CDR3 is TGTGCCAGCAGCCCCGGGCCCTTTGAGCCCCAGCATTTT. This encodes CASSPGPFEPQHF.

This clonotype was seen repeatedly, ten times or more. This chain joins TRBV20-1 and TRBJ2-1; a possible D gene is TRBD2 (5 bases). The V gene's germline CDR1 is DFQATT and CDR2 SNEGSKA (reference sequence). CDR3 size: 14 residues. Trimming removed 3 bases from V and 5 bases from J, with 14 bases in between. The CDR3 reads CSASSLGLNNEQFF. As DNA, the CDR3 is TGCAGTGCTAGTTCACTTGGACTGAACAATGAGCAGTTCTTC.

This clonotype was seen many times. V gene TRBV20-1 combines with J gene TRBJ2-3, with D tentatively TRBD2 (5 bases). Germline V gene sequence: CDR1 DFQATT, CDR2 SNEGSKA (reference sequence). The germline V and J ends were trimmed by 6 bases and 0 bases, with 13 bases remaining between them. The CDR3 extends over 14 amino acids. The CDR3 bases are TGCAGTGCCGGTGGCGGGCTGAGCACAGATACGCAGTATTTT. Translated, it gives CSAGGGLSTDTQYF.

This clonotype came up many times. V gene TRBV11-2 combines with J gene TRBJ1-1, with D unresolved. The CDR3 is 14 amino acids. Germline loops: CDR1 SGHAT, CDR2 FQNNGV. V gave up 4 bases and J gave up 4 bases, with 13 bases separating them. As DNA, the CDR3 is TGTGCCAGCAGCTCCTTTCGAGGCCTCACTGAAGCTTTCTTT. It is translated as CASSSFRGLTEAFF.

The sample holds many counts of this clonotype. The chain recombines TRBV4-1 with TRBJ2-3, with D hard to call. The V gene's germline CDR1 is MGHRA and CDR2 YSYEKL. CDR3 length: 16 amino acids. Deletions cut 1 base from V and 8 bases from J, with 19 bases between. The CDR3, as DNA: TGCGCCAGCAGCCAAGGGGCCCTTGGTGAACTTGGTACGCAGTATTTT. It specifies CASSQGALGELGTQYF.